This TCR beta chain was obtained from a study of blood T cell repertoires in COVID-19. Study at large: COVID-19 samples from acute and convalescent phases originated in the United States, Italy and Spain. Sample material is recorded as cDNA or gDNA derived from T cells, B-cell-depleted T cells, or PBMCs.

The trim removed 0 bases at V and 5 bases at J, leaving 13 bases unmatched. There are 17 residues in the CDR3. Per germline, CDR1 SGDLS and CDR2 YYNGEE. Original processing methods: Amplification of reference gene primers was used by the study to estimate nucleated cell counts. The table came from immunoSEQ multiplex PCR; TCRdb's copy has only in-frame clones and leaves some out. V, J and clone size reflect that table, while D and trimming were determined from the DNA. The sample consists of about 210,000 clones, 89% of them appearing once. Source material: peripheral blood. This chain joins TRBV9 and TRBJ1-2; TRBD1 agrees at 7 bases. The sequence derives from a woman aged 40 to 55 with acute or convalescent COVID-19. The DNA for the CDR3 is TGTGCCAGCAGCGTAGGAGGGGGGACAGCTCTGGGGTATGGCTACACCTTC. It specifies CASSVGGGTALGYGYTF.